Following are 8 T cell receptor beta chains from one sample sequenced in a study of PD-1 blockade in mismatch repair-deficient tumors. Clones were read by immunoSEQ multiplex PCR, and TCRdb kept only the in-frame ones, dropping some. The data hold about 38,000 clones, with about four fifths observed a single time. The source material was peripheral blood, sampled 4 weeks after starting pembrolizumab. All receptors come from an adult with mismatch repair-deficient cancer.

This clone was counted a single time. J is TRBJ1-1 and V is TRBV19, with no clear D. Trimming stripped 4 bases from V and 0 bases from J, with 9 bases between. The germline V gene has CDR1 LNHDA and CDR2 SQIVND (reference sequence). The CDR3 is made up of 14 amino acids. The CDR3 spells CASSKMGLNTEAFF. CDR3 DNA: TGTGCCAGTAGTAAGATGGGCCTGAACACTGAAGCTTTCTTT. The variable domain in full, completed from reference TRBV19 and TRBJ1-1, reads DGGITQSPKYLFRKEGQNVTLSCEQNLNHDAMYWYRQDPGQGLRLIYYSQIVNDFQKGDIAEGYSVSREKKESFPLTVTSAQKNPTAFYLCASSKMGLNTEAFFGQGTRLTVV.

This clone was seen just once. The CDR3 spells CASSGAISPRYGYTF. The CDR3 DNA reads TGTGCCAGCAGTGGGGCCATATCGCCGCGGTATGGCTACACCTTC. The chain joins TRBV6-1 to TRBJ1-2; the D is unclear. CDR1 is MNHNS and CDR2 is SASEGT in the germline V gene. Trimming took 4 bases from V and 5 from J, leaving 17 bases between them. The CDR3 loop spans 15 amino acids.

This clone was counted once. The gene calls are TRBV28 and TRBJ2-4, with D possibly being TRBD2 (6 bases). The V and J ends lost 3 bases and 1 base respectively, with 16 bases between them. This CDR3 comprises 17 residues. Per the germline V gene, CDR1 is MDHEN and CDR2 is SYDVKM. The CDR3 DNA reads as TGTGCCAGCAGTTTGTTGGGGGGTGGGGTCGCCAAAAACATTCAGTACTTC. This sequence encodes CASSLLGGGVAKNIQYF.

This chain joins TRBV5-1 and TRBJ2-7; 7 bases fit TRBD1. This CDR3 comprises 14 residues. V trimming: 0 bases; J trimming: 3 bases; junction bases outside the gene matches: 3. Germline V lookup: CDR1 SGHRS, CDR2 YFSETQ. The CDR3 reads CASSLVGTDYEQYF. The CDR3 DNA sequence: TGCGCCAGCAGCTTGGTAGGGACAGACTACGAGCAGTACTTC.

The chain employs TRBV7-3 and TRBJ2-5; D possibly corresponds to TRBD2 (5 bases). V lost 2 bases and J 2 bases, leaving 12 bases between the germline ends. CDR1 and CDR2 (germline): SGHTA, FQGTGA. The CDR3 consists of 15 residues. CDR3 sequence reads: CASSLLSGKQETQYF. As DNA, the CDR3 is TGTGCCAGCAGCTTATTATCCGGGAAGCAAGAGACCCAGTACTTC.

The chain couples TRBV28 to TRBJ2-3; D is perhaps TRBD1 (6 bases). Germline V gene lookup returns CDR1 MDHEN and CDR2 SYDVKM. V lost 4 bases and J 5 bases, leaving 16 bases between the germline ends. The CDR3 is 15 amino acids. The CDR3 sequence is CASSSWQGSKDTQYF. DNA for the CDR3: TGTGCCAGCAGTTCCTGGCAGGGGTCAAAAGATACGCAGTATTTT.

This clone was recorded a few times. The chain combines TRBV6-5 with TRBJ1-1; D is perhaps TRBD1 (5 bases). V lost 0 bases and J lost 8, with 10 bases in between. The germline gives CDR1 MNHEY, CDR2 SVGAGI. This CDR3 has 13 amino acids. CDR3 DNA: TGTGCCAGCAGTTACTCGGACACAACCGAAGCTTTCTTT. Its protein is CASSYSDTTEAFF.

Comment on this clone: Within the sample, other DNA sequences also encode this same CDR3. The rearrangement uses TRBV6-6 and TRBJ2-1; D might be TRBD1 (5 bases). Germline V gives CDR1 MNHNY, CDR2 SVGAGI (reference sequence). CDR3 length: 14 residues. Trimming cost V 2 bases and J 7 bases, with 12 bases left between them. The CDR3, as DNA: TGTGCCAGCAGTTACGGGCAGGGTGGGAATGAGCAGTTCTTC. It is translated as CASSYGQGGNEQFF.